The source of this TCR beta chain is a study of identical twins. Notes on the study in general: Memory repertoires showed no such pattern, whereas abundant cord blood beta clonotypes carried fewer insertions.

CDR3 length equals 14 residues. The ends lost 1 base at V and 3 bases at J; junction bases unmatched: 3. Germline V lookup: CDR1 DFQATT, CDR2 SNEGSKA (reference sequence). Points on this clonotype: Antigen: not known.

TCRdb re-called the 5' RACE reads with MiXCR, one entry per CDR3 protein. This table has some 760,000 distinct CDR3 sequences, roughly 18% appearing once. These same records also appear under a second study, on T cells expressing NK-cell markers. That paper notes: One of eight sequenced donors was HCMV-seronegative; the other seven were seropositive.

The V gene is TRBV20-1, the J gene TRBJ2-4; TRBD1 matches 7 bases. Specimen: PBMCs. This sequence originates from a woman aged 18-29 years in good health. The CDR3 loop is CSARVRDSKNIQYF. The CDR3 DNA follows: TGCAGTGCTAGAGTCCGGGACAGCAAAAACATTCAGTACTTC.